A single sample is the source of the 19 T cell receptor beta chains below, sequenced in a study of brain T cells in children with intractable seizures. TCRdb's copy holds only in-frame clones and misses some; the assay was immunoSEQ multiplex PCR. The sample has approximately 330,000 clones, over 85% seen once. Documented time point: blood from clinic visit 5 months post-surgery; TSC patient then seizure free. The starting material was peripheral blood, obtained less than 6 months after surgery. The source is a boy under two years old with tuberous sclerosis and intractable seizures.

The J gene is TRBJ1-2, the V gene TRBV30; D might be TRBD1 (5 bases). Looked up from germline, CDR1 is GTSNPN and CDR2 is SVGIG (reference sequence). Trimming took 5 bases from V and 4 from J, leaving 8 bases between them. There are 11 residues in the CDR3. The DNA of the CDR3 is TGTGCCTGGGGGGCAACCTATGGCTACACCTTC. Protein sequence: CAWGATYGYTF.

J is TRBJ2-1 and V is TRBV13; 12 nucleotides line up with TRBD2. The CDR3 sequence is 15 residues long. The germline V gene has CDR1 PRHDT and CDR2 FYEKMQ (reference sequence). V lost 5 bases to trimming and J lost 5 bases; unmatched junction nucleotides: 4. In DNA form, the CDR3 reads TGTGCCAGCAGCCTCCTAGCGGGGGGGAACAATGAGCAGTTCTTC. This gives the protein CASSLLAGGNNEQFF. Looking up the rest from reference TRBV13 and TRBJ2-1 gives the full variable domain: AAGVIQSPRHLIKEKRETATLKCYPIPRHDTVYWYQQGPGQDPQFLISFYEKMQSDKGSIPDRFSAQQFSDYHSELNMSSLELGDSALYFCASSLLAGGNNEQFFGPGTRLTVL.

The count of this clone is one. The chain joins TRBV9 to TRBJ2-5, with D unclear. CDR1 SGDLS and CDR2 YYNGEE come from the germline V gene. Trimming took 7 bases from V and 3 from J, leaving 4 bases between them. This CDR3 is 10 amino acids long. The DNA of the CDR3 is TGTGCCAGCGGGGAAGAGACCCAGTACTTC. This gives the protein CASGEETQYF.

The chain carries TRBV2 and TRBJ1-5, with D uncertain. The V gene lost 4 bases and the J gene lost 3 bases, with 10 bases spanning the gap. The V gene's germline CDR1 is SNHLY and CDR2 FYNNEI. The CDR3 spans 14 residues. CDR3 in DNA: TGTGCCAGCAGTGGGAGACGGAACAATCAGCCCCAGCATTTT. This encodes CASSGRRNNQPQHF. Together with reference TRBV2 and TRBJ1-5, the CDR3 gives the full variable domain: EPEVTQTPSHQVTQMGQEVILRCVPISNHLYFYWYRQILGQKVEFLVSFYNNEISEKSEIFDDQFSVERPDGSNFTLKIRSTKLEDSAMYFCASSGRRNNQPQHFGDGTRLSIL.

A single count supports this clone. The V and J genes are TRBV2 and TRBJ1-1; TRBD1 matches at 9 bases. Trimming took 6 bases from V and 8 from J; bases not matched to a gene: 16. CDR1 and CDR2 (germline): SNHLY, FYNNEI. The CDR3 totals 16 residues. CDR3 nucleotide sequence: TGTGCCAGCAGAGGCTTCCTGTCGACAGGGGGTTCCGAAGCTTTCTTT. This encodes CASRGFLSTGGSEAFF.

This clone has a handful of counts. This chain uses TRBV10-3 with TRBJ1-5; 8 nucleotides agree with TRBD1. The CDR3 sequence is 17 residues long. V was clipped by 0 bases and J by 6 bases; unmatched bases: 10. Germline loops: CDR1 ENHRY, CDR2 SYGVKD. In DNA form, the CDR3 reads TGTGCCATCAGTGAGTCCCCCGGACAGGGTCGAAGTCAGCCCCAGCATTTT. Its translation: CAISESPGQGRSQPQHF.

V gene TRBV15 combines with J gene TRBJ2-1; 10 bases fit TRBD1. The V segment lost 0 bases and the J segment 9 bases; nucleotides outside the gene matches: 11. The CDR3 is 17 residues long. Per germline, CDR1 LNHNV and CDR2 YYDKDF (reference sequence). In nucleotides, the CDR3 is TGTGCCACCAGCAGAGATTTGGGGAGACAGGGGGCGCGTGAGCAGTTCTTC. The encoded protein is CATSRDLGRQGAREQFF. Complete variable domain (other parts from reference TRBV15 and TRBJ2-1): DAMVIQNPRYQVTQFGKPVTLSCSQTLNHNVMYWYQQKSSQAPKLLFHYYDKDFNNEADTPDNFQSRRPNTSFCFLDIRSPGLGDTAMYLCATSRDLGRQGAREQFFGPGTRLTVL.

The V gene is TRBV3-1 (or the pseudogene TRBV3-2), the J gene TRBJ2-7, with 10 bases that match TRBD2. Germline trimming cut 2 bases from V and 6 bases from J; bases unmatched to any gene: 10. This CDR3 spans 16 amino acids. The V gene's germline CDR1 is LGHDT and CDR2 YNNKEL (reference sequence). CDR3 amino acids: CASSQLRASGGSEQYF. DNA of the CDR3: TGTGCCAGCAGCCAATTAAGGGCTAGCGGGGGTTCCGAGCAGTACTTC.

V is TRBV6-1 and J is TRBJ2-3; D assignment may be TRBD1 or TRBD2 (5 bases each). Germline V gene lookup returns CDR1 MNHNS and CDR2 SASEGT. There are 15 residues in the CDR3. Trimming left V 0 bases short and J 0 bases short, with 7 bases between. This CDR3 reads CASSEARDSTDTQYF. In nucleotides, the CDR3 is TGTGCCAGCAGTGAAGCAAGGGACAGCACAGATACGCAGTATTTT.

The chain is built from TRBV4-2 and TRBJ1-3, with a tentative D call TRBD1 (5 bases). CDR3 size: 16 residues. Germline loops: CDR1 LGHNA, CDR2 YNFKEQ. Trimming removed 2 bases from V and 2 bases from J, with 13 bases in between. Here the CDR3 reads CASSQRRGSPGNTIYF. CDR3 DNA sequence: TGTGCCAGCAGCCAACGGAGGGGTTCCCCTGGAAACACCATATATTTT.

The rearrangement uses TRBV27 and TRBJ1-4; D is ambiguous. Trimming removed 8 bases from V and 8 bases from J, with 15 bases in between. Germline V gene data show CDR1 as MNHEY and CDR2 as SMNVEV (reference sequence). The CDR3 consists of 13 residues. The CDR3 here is CASGGGVLEKLFF. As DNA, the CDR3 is TGTGCCAGCGGAGGCGGGGTCTTGGAAAAACTGTTTTTT.

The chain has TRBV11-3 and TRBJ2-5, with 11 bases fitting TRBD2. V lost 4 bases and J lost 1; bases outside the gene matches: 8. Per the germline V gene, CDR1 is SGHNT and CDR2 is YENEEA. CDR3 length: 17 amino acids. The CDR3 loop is CASSSSLTSGGQETQYF. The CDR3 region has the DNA TGTGCCAGCAGCTCTTCCCTTACTAGCGGGGGCCAAGAGACCCAGTACTTC.

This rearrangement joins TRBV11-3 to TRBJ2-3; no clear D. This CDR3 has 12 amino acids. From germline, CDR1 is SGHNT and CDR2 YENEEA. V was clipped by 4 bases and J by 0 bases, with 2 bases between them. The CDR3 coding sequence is TGTGCCAGCAGCTCTAGCACAGATACGCAGTATTTT. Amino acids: CASSSSTDTQYF.

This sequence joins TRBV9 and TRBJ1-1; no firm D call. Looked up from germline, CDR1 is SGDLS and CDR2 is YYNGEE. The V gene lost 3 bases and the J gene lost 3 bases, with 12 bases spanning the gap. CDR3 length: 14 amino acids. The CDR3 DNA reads TGTGCCAGCAGCGCTTCCTCGGGAGACACTGAAGCTTTCTTT. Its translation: CASSASSGDTEAFF.

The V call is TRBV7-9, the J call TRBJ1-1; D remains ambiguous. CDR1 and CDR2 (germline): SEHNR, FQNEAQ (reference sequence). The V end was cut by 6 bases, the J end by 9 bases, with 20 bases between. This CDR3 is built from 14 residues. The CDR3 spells CASREFIGSPQAFF. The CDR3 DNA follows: TGTGCCAGCAGGGAATTTATCGGGTCCCCTCAAGCTTTCTTT.

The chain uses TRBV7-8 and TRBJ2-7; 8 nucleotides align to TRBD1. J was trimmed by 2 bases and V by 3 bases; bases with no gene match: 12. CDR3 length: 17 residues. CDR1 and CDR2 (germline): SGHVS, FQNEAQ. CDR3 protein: CASSLAFRQGWTYEQYF. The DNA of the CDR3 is TGTGCCAGCAGCTTGGCATTTAGACAGGGGTGGACCTACGAGCAGTACTTC.

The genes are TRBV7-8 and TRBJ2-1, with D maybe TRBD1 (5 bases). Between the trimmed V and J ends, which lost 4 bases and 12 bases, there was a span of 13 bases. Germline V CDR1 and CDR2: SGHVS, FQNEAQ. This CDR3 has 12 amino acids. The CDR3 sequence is CASSYPLGRQFF. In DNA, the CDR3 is TGTGCCAGCAGCTACCCTTTGGGGCGGCAGTTCTTC.

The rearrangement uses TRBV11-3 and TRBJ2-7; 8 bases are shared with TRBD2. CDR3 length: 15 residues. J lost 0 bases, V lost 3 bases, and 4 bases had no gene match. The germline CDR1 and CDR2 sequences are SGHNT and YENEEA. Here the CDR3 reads CASSFTSGYSYEQYF. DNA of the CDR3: TGTGCCAGCAGCTTCACTAGCGGTTACTCCTACGAGCAGTACTTC. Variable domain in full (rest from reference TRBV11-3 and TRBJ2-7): EAGVVQSPRYKIIEKKQPVAFWCNPISGHNTLYWYLQNLGQGPELLIRYENEEAVDDSQLPKDRFSAERLKGVDSTLKIQPAELGDSAVYLCASSFTSGYSYEQYFGPGTRLTVT.

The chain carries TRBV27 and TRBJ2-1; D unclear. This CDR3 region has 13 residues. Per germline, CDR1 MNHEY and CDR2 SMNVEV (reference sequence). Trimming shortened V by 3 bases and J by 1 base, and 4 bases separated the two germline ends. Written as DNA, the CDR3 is TGTGCCAGCAGTTTTGCTTCCTACAATGAGCAGTTCTTC. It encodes CASSFASYNEQFF.